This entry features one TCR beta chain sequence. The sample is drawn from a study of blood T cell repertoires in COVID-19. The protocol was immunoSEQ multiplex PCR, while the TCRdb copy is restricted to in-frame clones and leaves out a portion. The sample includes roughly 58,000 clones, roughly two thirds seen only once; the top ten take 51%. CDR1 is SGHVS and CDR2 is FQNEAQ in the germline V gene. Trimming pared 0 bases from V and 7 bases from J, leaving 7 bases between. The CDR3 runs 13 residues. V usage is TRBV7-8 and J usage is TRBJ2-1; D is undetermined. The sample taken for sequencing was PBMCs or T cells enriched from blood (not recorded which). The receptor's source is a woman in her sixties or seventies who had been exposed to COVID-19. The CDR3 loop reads CASSLAKQNEQFF. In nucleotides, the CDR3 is TGTGCCAGCAGCTTAGCTAAACAGAATGAGCAGTTCTTC.